This T cell receptor beta chain was documented in a study of OX40 agonist ivuxolimab in advanced cancers. Study details: At around 81% male, the cohort had a mean age of 60 years, ranging from roughly 20 to 90.

Per germline, CDR1 SGHRS and CDR2 YFSETQ. V gave up 2 bases and J gave up 4 bases; unmatched junction bases: 6. This CDR3 has 17 amino acids. Here immunoSEQ multiplex PCR was the method, and the copy in TCRdb shows in-frame clones only, minus some. Of roughly 76,000 clones in the sample, 70% to 85% were seen once. This clonotype originated in an adult with an advanced solid tumor such as melanoma, head and neck, liver or kidney cancer. The chain employs TRBV5-1 and TRBJ2-5, with 15 positions matching TRBD2. The sample was CD4+ or CD8+ T cells sorted from blood, taken in a trial of the OX40 agonist ivuxolimab. CDR3 in amino acids: CASSFGTSGGSLETQYF. CDR3 coding DNA: TGCGCCAGCAGCTTCGGGACTAGCGGGGGGTCCTTAGAGACCCAGTACTTC.